The next 8 T cell receptor beta chains were all read from a single sample in a study of cytomegalovirus exposure and HLA in healthy donors. Only in-frame clones appear in the TCRdb table, and some are missing; sequencing was by immunoSEQ multiplex PCR. The sample contains 100,000 to 150,000 clones, about 96% of which appear only once. Sequenced material: PBMCs. These receptor sequences come from a man aged 18 to 29 in good health and CMV-seronegative.

Remarks on this clone: A junction end diverges from the germline sequence, so it may reflect a read error. The chain employs TRBV6-5 and TRBJ2-7; TRBD1 aligns across 7 bases. Per germline, CDR1 MNHEY and CDR2 SVGAGI. The CDR3 has 12 amino acids. CDR3 in amino acids: CANSSDRDEQYF. CDR3 in DNA: TGTGCCAACAGTTCCGACAGGGACGAGCAGTACTTC.

V usage is TRBV30 and J usage is TRBJ2-7; TRBD1 matches 9 bases. This CDR3 comprises 13 residues. The germline V gene encodes CDR1 GTSNPN and CDR2 SVGIG (reference sequence). The chain's CDR3 is CAYTGGSPYEQYF. DNA for the CDR3: TGTGCATACACAGGGGGCTCCCCCTACGAGCAGTACTTC.

V usage is TRBV4-3 and J usage is TRBJ1-4; no clear D. Germline loops: CDR1 LGHNA, CDR2 YSLEER. CDR3 length equals 16 residues. Trimming took off 0 bases at V and 1 base at J, with 9 bases between the two ends. CDR3: CASSQDLWQTNEKLFF. As DNA, the CDR3 is TGCGCCAGCAGCCAAGATCTCTGGCAAACTAATGAAAAACTGTTTTTT.

In DNA form, the CDR3 reads TGTGCCAGCAGCTTAGCGAGGACTAGCGGGATCAACAATGAGCAGTTCTTC. Translation: CASSLARTSGINNEQFF. The chain employs TRBV7-9 and TRBJ2-1; TRBD2 agrees at 12 bases. In germline, CDR1 is SEHNR, CDR2 FQNEAQ (reference sequence). After removal of 0 bases from V and 5 bases from J, the junction contained 5 bases not matched to a gene. CDR3 length: 17 amino acids. The full variable domain, in which reference TRBV7-9 and TRBJ2-1 provide the parts outside the CDR3, is DTGVSQNPRHKITKRGQNVTFRCDPISEHNRLYWYRQTLGQGPEFLTYFQNEAQLEKSRLLSDRFSAERPKGSFSTLEIQRTEQGDSAMYLCASSLARTSGINNEQFFGPGTRLTVL.

This rearrangement joins TRBV28 to TRBJ1-5, with a weak D call TRBD1 (6 bases). Looked up from germline, CDR1 is MDHEN and CDR2 is SYDVKM. The CDR3 is 17 amino acids. Deletions cut 4 bases from V and 0 bases from J, with 16 bases between. CDR3 bases: TGTGCCAGCAGTTCCTGGGGACATGATTATAGCAATCAGCCCCAGCATTTT. It is translated as CASSSWGHDYSNQPQHF.

The V call is TRBV28, the J call TRBJ2-7; D is perhaps TRBD2 (6 bases). V lost 4 bases and J lost 1, with 14 bases in between. Germline CDR1 is MDHEN and CDR2 is SYDVKM. The CDR3 spans 15 residues. The CDR3 nucleotides are TGTGCCAGCAGTTCCCCCGGGACTGCGTCCTACGAGCAGTACTTC. It encodes CASSSPGTASYEQYF.

This chain connects TRBV5-4 to TRBJ2-2, with 11 bases that match TRBD2. Trimming removed 0 bases from V and 2 bases from J; junction bases left unmatched: 12. This CDR3 is built from 20 residues. Germline loops: CDR1 SGHNT, CDR2 YYREEE (reference sequence). CDR3 amino acids: CASSLGLAGGWGANTGELFF. In DNA, the CDR3 is TGTGCCAGCAGCTTGGGCCTAGCGGGAGGATGGGGGGCAAACACCGGGGAGCTGTTTTTT.

The chain carries TRBV9 and TRBJ1-2, with D possibly matching TRBD1 (5 bases). CDR1 and CDR2 from the germline V gene are SGDLS and YYNGEE. This CDR3 region has 19 residues. Between the trimmed V and J ends, which lost 3 bases and 4 bases, there was a span of 28 bases. The CDR3 DNA follows: TGTGCCAGCAGCGCCCAGGGTTGGGGGGTGGAGTTGCTAGGCTATGGCTACACCTTC. Amino acids: CASSAQGWGVELLGYGYTF.